The rows below give T cell receptor beta chains drawn from one sample of a study of T cells after yellow fever vaccination. TCRdb itself ran the 5' RACE reads through MiXCR, one entry per CDR3 protein. The data contain roughly 300,000 distinct CDR3 sequences, 6.5% to 8.5% of them singletons. The material was PBMCs, obtained about 49 days after the first yellow fever vaccination. The origin of the receptors is a man in his late teens or twenties who received the YFV17D yellow fever vaccine. Each CDR3 is given with its conserved first and last residue. The order of the fields is D gene, clone size, V gene, J gene, CDR3 DNA, CDR3 protein. The D gene is left open where the match is weak. Rows give clone size only sometimes, using once, few, many, or a class for an expanded clone.

d_gene: -; abundance: -; v_gene: TRBV28; j_gene: TRBJ1-5; CDR3nt: TGTGCCAGCAGTTTTGGATCTGGCTCTCAGCCCCAGCATTTT; CDR3aa: CASSFGSGSQPQHF
d_gene: TRBD1; abundance: few; v_gene: TRBV10-3; j_gene: TRBJ1-5; CDR3nt: TGTGCCATCAGTGAGTCTGACAGGGGTGTACATCAGCCCCAGCATTTT; CDR3aa: CAISESDRGVHQPQHF
d_gene: TRBD2; abundance: -; v_gene: TRBV10-3; j_gene: TRBJ2-2; CDR3nt: TGTGCCATCAGTGAGCCCTCCCGGGAGGTCGTCTCCGGGGAGCTGTTTTTT; CDR3aa: CAISEPSREVVSGELFF
d_gene: -; abundance: few; v_gene: TRBV5-1; j_gene: TRBJ1-6; CDR3nt: TGCGCCAGCAGCTGGCCTGATTCACCCCTCCACTTT; CDR3aa: CASSWPDSPLHF
d_gene: TRBD2; abundance: -; v_gene: TRBV20-1; j_gene: TRBJ2-1; CDR3nt: TGCAGTGCTAGAGAAGCGGGGAATTCCTACAATGAGCAGTTCTTC; CDR3aa: CSAREAGNSYNEQFF
d_gene: -; abundance: few; v_gene: TRBV6-2/TRBV6-3; j_gene: TRBJ2-1; CDR3nt: TGTGCCATTAAAGTCCCCGGCGGGGTCTACAATGAGCAGTTCTTC; CDR3aa: CAIKVPGGVYNEQFF
d_gene: -; abundance: -; v_gene: TRBV12-3/TRBV12-4; j_gene: TRBJ1-2; CDR3nt: TGTGCCAGCGGATCCGCAGGGGTGCTCGGCTATGGCTACACCTTC; CDR3aa: CASGSAGVLGYGYTF
d_gene: -; abundance: many; v_gene: TRBV12-3/TRBV12-4; j_gene: TRBJ2-5; CDR3nt: TGTGCCAGCAGGGCTGGGGTAAGGGGAGAGACCCAGTACTTC; CDR3aa: CASRAGVRGETQYF
d_gene: -; abundance: few; v_gene: TRBV25-1; j_gene: TRBJ2-4; CDR3nt: TGTGCCAGCAGTGTAAGGGACGGGGCCCTACCCAAAAACATTCAGTACTTC; CDR3aa: CASSVRDGALPKNIQYF
d_gene: TRBD2; abundance: few; v_gene: TRBV7-2; j_gene: TRBJ2-3; CDR3nt: TGTGCCAGCAGCAGGACTAGCGGGGGAGGGACAGATACGCAGTATTTT; CDR3aa: CASSRTSGGGTDTQYF
d_gene: -; abundance: -; v_gene: TRBV12-3/TRBV12-4; j_gene: TRBJ1-1; CDR3nt: TGTGCCAGCAGTTTATACCCAGGTACCACTGAAGCTTTCTTT; CDR3aa: CASSLYPGTTEAFF
d_gene: TRBD2; abundance: -; v_gene: TRBV6-2/TRBV6-3; j_gene: TRBJ2-3; CDR3nt: TGTGCCAGCAGTTATCGACTAGCGGGAGGCCTGGATACGCAGTATTTT; CDR3aa: CASSYRLAGGLDTQYF
d_gene: TRBD1; abundance: -; v_gene: TRBV7-9; j_gene: TRBJ2-1; CDR3nt: TGTGCCAGCAGCTTAGAGGGGGCGTATGAGCAGTTCTTC; CDR3aa: CASSLEGAYEQFF
d_gene: TRBD1; abundance: many; v_gene: TRBV5-1; j_gene: TRBJ1-4; CDR3nt: TGCGCCAGCAGCTCGACAGGGCTCGAAGAAAAACTGTTTTTT; CDR3aa: CASSSTGLEEKLFF
d_gene: -; abundance: -; v_gene: TRBV6-1; j_gene: TRBJ1-4; CDR3nt: TGTGCCGGTCACAGGTCCTATAATGAAAAACTGTTTTTT; CDR3aa: CAGHRSYNEKLFF
d_gene: -; abundance: -; v_gene: TRBV12-3/TRBV12-4; j_gene: TRBJ1-1; CDR3nt: TGTGCCAGCAGTTTCAGTGTGATGAACACTGAAGCTTTCTTT; CDR3aa: CASSFSVMNTEAFF
d_gene: -; abundance: many; v_gene: TRBV7-9; j_gene: TRBJ1-4; CDR3nt: TGTGCCAGCAGCTTAAAGGGCGGACAGACGGATTTT; CDR3aa: CASSLKGGQTDF
d_gene: TRBD2; abundance: few; v_gene: TRBV12-5; j_gene: TRBJ2-7; CDR3nt: TGTGCTAGTGGTTGGATACTAGCGGGGAGTACCTACGAGCAGTACTTC; CDR3aa: CASGWILAGSTYEQYF
d_gene: TRBD2; abundance: few; v_gene: TRBV5-1; j_gene: TRBJ2-7; CDR3nt: TGCGCCAGCAGCTTTGGGACTAGCGGGGGGTACTCCTACGAGCAGTACTTC; CDR3aa: CASSFGTSGGYSYEQYF
d_gene: -; abundance: few; v_gene: TRBV19; j_gene: TRBJ2-1; CDR3nt: TGTGCCAGTAGTGGGAGACTTTTTCTTGAGCAGTTCTTC; CDR3aa: CASSGRLFLEQFF
d_gene: -; abundance: few; v_gene: TRBV10-2; j_gene: TRBJ1-5; CDR3nt: TGCGCCAGCAGTGAGAGTCACCTTAATCAGCCCCAGCATTTT; CDR3aa: CASSESHLNQPQHF
d_gene: -; abundance: -; v_gene: TRBV5-1; j_gene: TRBJ1-1; CDR3nt: TGCGCCAGCGGCGAGGGAAACACTGAAGCTTTCTTT; CDR3aa: CASGEGNTEAFF
d_gene: TRBD1; abundance: -; v_gene: TRBV4-2; j_gene: TRBJ2-1; CDR3nt: TGTGCCAGCAGCCAAGAGGGTAAAACAGGGGAAATCTTC; CDR3aa: CASSQEGKTGEIF
d_gene: -; abundance: -; v_gene: TRBV15; j_gene: TRBJ1-2; CDR3nt: TGTGCCACCAGCAGAGATCACACAGTCTATGGCTACACCTTC; CDR3aa: CATSRDHTVYGYTF
d_gene: -; abundance: few; v_gene: TRBV12-3/TRBV12-4; j_gene: TRBJ1-1; CDR3nt: TGTGCCAGCAGTCGACAGGAGTTGAACACTGAAGCTTTCTTT; CDR3aa: CASSRQELNTEAFF
d_gene: TRBD1; abundance: few; v_gene: TRBV7-9; j_gene: TRBJ2-3; CDR3nt: TGTGCCAGCAGCTTAACAGGGGGCAATGTGGGAGATACGCAGTATTTT; CDR3aa: CASSLTGGNVGDTQYF
d_gene: -; abundance: few; v_gene: TRBV7-2; j_gene: TRBJ1-2; CDR3nt: TGTGCCAGCAGCTTAGAGCTCGGACTGCCCGGTGGCTACACCTTC; CDR3aa: CASSLELGLPGGYTF
d_gene: TRBD1; abundance: many; v_gene: TRBV30; j_gene: TRBJ2-7; CDR3nt: TGTGCCTGGACCCCCCGCCCCCGCAGGGGGACATACGAGCAGTACTTC; CDR3aa: CAWTPRPRRGTYEQYF
d_gene: -; abundance: many; v_gene: TRBV9; j_gene: TRBJ1-2; CDR3nt: TGTGCCAGCAGCCGGACTGGTTATGGCTACACCTTC; CDR3aa: CASSRTGYGYTF
d_gene: TRBD2; abundance: few; v_gene: TRBV20-1; j_gene: TRBJ2-3; CDR3nt: TGCAGTGCTTTTAGCGGGGGCGCAGATACGCAGTATTTT; CDR3aa: CSAFSGGADTQYF
d_gene: -; abundance: -; v_gene: TRBV20-1; j_gene: TRBJ2-1; CDR3nt: TGCAGTGCTCACACTGCGGGCTCCTGGGGCAATGAGCAGTTCTTC; CDR3aa: CSAHTAGSWGNEQFF
d_gene: TRBD1; abundance: -; v_gene: TRBV5-6; j_gene: TRBJ2-3; CDR3nt: TGTGCCAGCAGCTACCAGGGGGCGGGAGATACGCAGTATTTT; CDR3aa: CASSYQGAGDTQYF
d_gene: -; abundance: -; v_gene: TRBV3-1; j_gene: TRBJ2-3; CDR3nt: TGTGCCAGCAGCCAAGCGGTAGGGACTGCCCCCACGATGTATTTT; CDR3aa: CASSQAVGTAPTMYF
d_gene: TRBD1; abundance: many; v_gene: TRBV29-1; j_gene: TRBJ2-7; CDR3nt: TGCAGCGTGGAGCAGGGGGCGAACGAGCAGTACTTC; CDR3aa: CSVEQGANEQYF
d_gene: -; abundance: many; v_gene: TRBV15; j_gene: TRBJ1-6; CDR3nt: TGTGCCACCAGCGCGGCCCCAAGGTCACCCCTCCACTTT; CDR3aa: CATSAAPRSPLHF
d_gene: -; abundance: -; v_gene: TRBV4-3; j_gene: TRBJ2-2; CDR3nt: TGCGCCAGCAGACTAGCCTTAGCCGCCGGGGAGCTGTTTTTT; CDR3aa: CASRLALAAGELFF
d_gene: -; abundance: -; v_gene: TRBV10-3; j_gene: TRBJ1-2; CDR3nt: TGTGCCATCAGTGATGACAGCAAAATAAGGGGCTACACCTTC; CDR3aa: CAISDDSKIRGYTF
d_gene: TRBD1; abundance: many; v_gene: TRBV6-5; j_gene: TRBJ1-1; CDR3nt: TGTGCCAGCAGTAATACAGGGGGCCTATCTGAAGCTTTCTTT; CDR3aa: CASSNTGGLSEAFF
d_gene: -; abundance: many; v_gene: TRBV4-1; j_gene: TRBJ2-5; CDR3nt: TGCGCCAGCAGCCACATTGGGGGAGAGACCCAGTACTTC; CDR3aa: CASSHIGGETQYF
d_gene: -; abundance: -; v_gene: TRBV11-1; j_gene: TRBJ1-3; CDR3nt: TGTGCCAGCAGCTTAGTCGGTATTCACTCGACCGTTCCTGGAAACACCATATATTTT; CDR3aa: CASSLVGIHSTVPGNTIYF
d_gene: -; abundance: -; v_gene: TRBV5-3; j_gene: TRBJ2-1; CDR3nt: TGTGCCAGAAGCTTGCACTTCTACAATGAGCAGTTCTTC; CDR3aa: CARSLHFYNEQFF
d_gene: -; abundance: -; v_gene: TRBV20-1; j_gene: TRBJ2-3; CDR3nt: TGCAGTGCTAGAGACCAAGACACAGATACGCAGTATTTT; CDR3aa: CSARDQDTDTQYF
d_gene: TRBD1; abundance: few; v_gene: TRBV18; j_gene: TRBJ1-1; CDR3nt: TGTGCCAGCTCCGCCGGGACAGAAGATTCTTTCTTT; CDR3aa: CASSAGTEDSFF
d_gene: -; abundance: -; v_gene: TRBV9; j_gene: TRBJ2-3; CDR3nt: TGTGCCAGCAGCGTATGGCACGGCGCTAGCACAGATACGCAGTATTTT; CDR3aa: CASSVWHGASTDTQYF
d_gene: -; abundance: few; v_gene: TRBV30; j_gene: TRBJ1-6; CDR3nt: TGTGCCTGGAGTGTAAGGGGATCCTATAATTCACCCCTCCACTTT; CDR3aa: CAWSVRGSYNSPLHF
d_gene: -; abundance: many; v_gene: TRBV2; j_gene: TRBJ1-2; CDR3nt: TGTGCCAGCAGCCTTACACGGGATACTAACTATGGCTACACCTTC; CDR3aa: CASSLTRDTNYGYTF
d_gene: -; abundance: -; v_gene: TRBV19; j_gene: TRBJ2-2; CDR3nt: TGTGCCAGTAGTAAAGGACAGCTGAACACCGGGGAGCTGTTTTTT; CDR3aa: CASSKGQLNTGELFF
d_gene: -; abundance: many; v_gene: TRBV7-6; j_gene: TRBJ2-1; CDR3nt: TGTGCCAGCAGCTTACCGCCTTGGAGCTCCTACAATGAGCAGTTCTTC; CDR3aa: CASSLPPWSSYNEQFF
d_gene: -; abundance: -; v_gene: TRBV20-1; j_gene: TRBJ2-7; CDR3nt: TGCAGTGCTACAACAGCCGTCGGCGAGCAGTACTTC; CDR3aa: CSATTAVGEQYF
d_gene: -; abundance: many; v_gene: TRBV28; j_gene: TRBJ1-4; CDR3nt: TGTGCCAGCAGTTCTCCGGGGATGGGGGCGAATGAAAAACTGTTTTTT; CDR3aa: CASSSPGMGANEKLFF
d_gene: -; abundance: many; v_gene: TRBV5-1; j_gene: TRBJ1-2; CDR3nt: TGCGCCAGCAGCCAGCCGGCGAGAGACAGCGAAAACTATGGCTACACCTTC; CDR3aa: CASSQPARDSENYGYTF
d_gene: TRBD1; abundance: many; v_gene: TRBV4-3; j_gene: TRBJ2-7; CDR3nt: TGCGCCAGCAGCCAAGATCCACAGGGGAGAAACGAGCAGTACTTC; CDR3aa: CASSQDPQGRNEQYF
d_gene: -; abundance: few; v_gene: TRBV4-1; j_gene: TRBJ1-1; CDR3nt: TGCGCCAGCAGCCAAGATCCGGGGTTACGAGGCATGAACACTGAAGCTTTCTTT; CDR3aa: CASSQDPGLRGMNTEAFF
d_gene: -; abundance: -; v_gene: TRBV29-1; j_gene: TRBJ1-1; CDR3nt: TGCAGCGTTGAAGATCTGGGGTCTTCCACTGAAGCTTTCTTT; CDR3aa: CSVEDLGSSTEAFF
d_gene: -; abundance: many; v_gene: TRBV7-9; j_gene: TRBJ1-5; CDR3nt: TGTGCCAGCAGCTTAGAGAATCAGCCCCAGCATTTT; CDR3aa: CASSLENQPQHF